Listed below are T cell receptor beta chains from one sample, sequenced in a study of blood T cell repertoires in COVID-19. The repertoire was sequenced with immunoSEQ multiplex PCR; TCRdb's copy has only in-frame clones and lacks some. The table shows some 160,000 clones, with 80% occurring only once. Material: PBMCs or T cells enriched from blood (not recorded which). Receptor source: a woman between 55 and 75 years old who had recovered from COVID-19. The CDR3 runs from the conserved cysteine through the conserved F or W. D genes are given only for firm matches. A row's size may be missing; if present it is once, few, many or a size class.

j_gene	v_gene	d_gene	abundance	CDR3nt	CDR3aa
TRBJ1-6	TRBV14	TRBD1	-	TGTGCCAGCAGCCCTCCGGGACAGGGCTATTCACCCCTCCACTTT	CASSPPGQGYSPLHF
TRBJ1-6	TRBV19	-	-	TGTGCCAGTAGCCGACAGGTTTCCGATTCACCCCTCCACTTT	CASSRQVSDSPLHF
TRBJ1-3	TRBV7-8	-	-	TGTGCCAGCAGCTTATATGAGGGAAGTGGAAACACCATATATTTT	CASSLYEGSGNTIYF
TRBJ2-3	TRBV24-1	TRBD2	-	TGTGCCACCAGTGATTTTAAATGGGCGGGGGGGCCTAATACGCAGTATTTT	CATSDFKWAGGPNTQYF
TRBJ1-6	TRBV7-8	TRBD1	-	TGTGCCAGCAGCCGGGACAGCTCCTATAATTCACCCCTCCACTTT	CASSRDSSYNSPLHF
TRBJ2-3	TRBV19	-	-	TGTGCCAGTAGTATAGGGTGGCAGGATACGCAGTATTTT	CASSIGWQDTQYF
TRBJ1-4	TRBV18	-	-	TGTGCCAGCTCACCAGGGAACAGGGAAAAACTGTTTTTT	CASSPGNREKLFF
TRBJ1-1	TRBV5-6	-	-	TGTGCCAGCAGCTGGGGAGTTCCGGGCATTGAAGCTTTCTTT	CASSWGVPGIEAFF
TRBJ1-2	TRBV20-1	-	few	TGCAGTGCTAACGAGAATTTGGGCTACACCTTC	CSANENLGYTF
TRBJ2-3	TRBV1	-	-	TGCACCAGCAGCCAAGATGGGGCGGGGGCCGCCTCAGATACGCAGTATTTT	CTSSQDGAGAASDTQYF
TRBJ1-1	TRBV19	-	few	TGTGCCAGTAGTATAGCCTACAGTAACACTGAAGCTTTCTTT	CASSIAYSNTEAFF
TRBJ2-4	TRBV20-1	-	-	TGCAGTGCTAGTATCCAACAGGGTGCCATTCAGTACTTC	CSASIQQGAIQYF
TRBJ1-1	TRBV24-1	-	-	TGTGCCACCAGTGCTGGGGCGCGCACTGAAGCTTTCTTT	CATSAGARTEAFF
TRBJ2-3	TRBV9	TRBD2	once	TGTGCCAGCAGCTCCCGACTAGCGGGGGTCCTTAGGAGCACAGATACGCAGTATTTT	CASSSRLAGVLRSTDTQYF
TRBJ1-2	TRBV13	-	few	TGTGCCAGCAGCTTAGGCCAATCCAACTATGGCTACACCTTC	CASSLGQSNYGYTF
TRBJ1-4	TRBV2	TRBD1	-	TGTGCCAGCACGGGACAGAGAGAGGAAAAACTGTTTTTT	CASTGQREEKLFF
TRBJ1-2	TRBV21-1	-	-	TGTGCCAGCGTCCCCCGGGACAGGGGCAGCTATGGCTACACCTTC	CASVPRDRGSYGYTF
TRBJ2-7	TRBV5-5	-	-	TGTGCCAGCAGCTTGCTATCCGAGCAGTACTTC	CASSLLSEQYF
TRBJ1-1	TRBV6-5	-	-	TGTGCCAGCAGTATGACAAACTTGAACACTGAAGCTTTCTTT	CASSMTNLNTEAFF
TRBJ1-6	TRBV5-6	-	-	TGTGCCAGCAGCACCCTAGACGGACGGGGGTTTGAGCCCCTCCACTTT	CASSTLDGRGFEPLHF
TRBJ1-2	TRBV19	-	-	TGTGCCAGTAGGCGGGAATGGGGCTACACCTTC	CASRREWGYTF
TRBJ1-2	TRBV30	-	-	TGTGCCTGGAGTATCCCAGGGGTGAACTATGGCTACACCTTC	CAWSIPGVNYGYTF
TRBJ2-1	TRBV3-1/TRBV3-2	TRBD2	-	TGTGCCAGCAGCCAAGGTGGGACTAGGACTGAGCAGTTCTTC	CASSQGGTRTEQFF
TRBJ1-1	TRBV11-2	TRBD1	few	TGTGCCAGCAGCTTCCAGGGGGCCCCTAACACTGAAGCTTTCTTT	CASSFQGAPNTEAFF
TRBJ1-1	TRBV18	-	-	TGTGCCAGCTCACCCATGGCTGGGAACACTGAAGCTTTCTTT	CASSPMAGNTEAFF
TRBJ2-3	TRBV7-2	-	few	TGTGCCAGCAGCTTTCGGGGTGCAGATACGCAGTATTTT	CASSFRGADTQYF
TRBJ1-1	TRBV18	TRBD1	-	TGTGCCAGCTCCCTGGGACAGCGATCTGAAGCTTTCTTT	CASSLGQRSEAFF
TRBJ2-1	TRBV2	TRBD2	-	TGTGCCAGCAGACGACTAGCGTCAGCCCGTCGAGACAATGAGCAGTTCTTC	CASRRLASARRDNEQFF
TRBJ2-3	TRBV6-6	-	-	TGTGCCAGCAGTTACCCCGCGGGGAACACAGATACGCAGTATTTT	CASSYPAGNTDTQYF
TRBJ2-2	TRBV10-2	TRBD2	-	TGCGCCAGCAGCCTAGCGGGGGGGCCCGGGGAGCTGTTTTTT	CASSLAGGPGELFF
TRBJ1-5	TRBV27	-	-	TGTGCCAGCAGTCGGAGTCTGAGCAATCAGCCCCAGCATTTT	CASSRSLSNQPQHF
TRBJ2-4	TRBV5-4	-	-	TGTGCCCTTGCGGAGGCAGGGGTGGCAAACATTCAGTACTTC	CALAEAGVANIQYF
TRBJ2-7	TRBV6-4	TRBD1	-	TGTGCCAGCAGTGACGCGGACAGGCCCAGCAGCTCCTACGAGCAGTACTTC	CASSDADRPSSSYEQYF
TRBJ1-2	TRBV12-5	TRBD1	-	TGTGCTAGTGGTTTCTGGGCAGGGGGCAGTGGGTATGGCTACACCTTC	CASGFWAGGSGYGYTF
TRBJ1-1	TRBV6-5	-	once	TGTGCCAGCATCCCCTCAGGGATGAACACTGAAGCTTTCTTT	CASIPSGMNTEAFF
TRBJ1-5	TRBV6-1	TRBD1	-	TGTGCCAGCAGTGTCCGAGGGACAGTAAACAATCAGCCCCAGCATTTT	CASSVRGTVNNQPQHF
TRBJ2-1	TRBV2	-	-	TGTGCCAGCAGTGATGCGGGTTACAATGAGCAGTTCTTC	CASSDAGYNEQFF
TRBJ1-1	TRBV7-9	-	-	TGTGCCAGCAGCTTCGTACAGGGTCGGACTGAAGCTTTCTTT	CASSFVQGRTEAFF
TRBJ2-5	TRBV19	TRBD2	-	TGTGCCAGTAGTATTCCGGGACTAGCGGGGGGACTCCAAGAGACCCAGTACTTC	CASSIPGLAGGLQETQYF
TRBJ1-1	TRBV5-1	-	few	TGCGCCAGCAGCCTGGGACCAGGCCTTGAAGCTTTCTTT	CASSLGPGLEAFF
TRBJ1-1	TRBV19	-	-	TGTGCCAGTAGACCATCTCGGGTCCTGAACACTGAAGCTTTCTTT	CASRPSRVLNTEAFF
TRBJ2-7	TRBV6-5	TRBD1	-	TGTGCCAGTGGGACAGTCACCTACGAGCAGTACTTC	CASGTVTYEQYF
TRBJ2-7	TRBV13	-	-	TGTGCCAGCAGCTTAGGCGACACCTTCTACGAGCAGTACTTC	CASSLGDTFYEQYF
TRBJ1-2	TRBV7-9	-	-	TGTGCCAGCAGCCTGGGAGCGTCAGGCTATGGCTACACCTTC	CASSLGASGYGYTF
TRBJ2-7	TRBV3-1/TRBV3-2	-	few	TGTGCCAGCAGCCAAGTGGGAGCCGGGGGGCCCTACGAGCAGTACTTC	CASSQVGAGGPYEQYF